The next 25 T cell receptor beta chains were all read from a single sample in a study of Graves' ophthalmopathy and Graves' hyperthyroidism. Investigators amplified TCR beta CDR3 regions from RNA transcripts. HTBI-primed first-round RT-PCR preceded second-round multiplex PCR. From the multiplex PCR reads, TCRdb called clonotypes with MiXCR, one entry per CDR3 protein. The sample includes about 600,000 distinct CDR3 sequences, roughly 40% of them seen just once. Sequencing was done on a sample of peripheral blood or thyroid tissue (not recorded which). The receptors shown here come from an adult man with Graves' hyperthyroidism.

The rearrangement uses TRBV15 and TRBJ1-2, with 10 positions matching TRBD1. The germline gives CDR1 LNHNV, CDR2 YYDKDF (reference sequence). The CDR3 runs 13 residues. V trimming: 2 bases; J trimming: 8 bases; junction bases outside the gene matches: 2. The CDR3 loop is CATSRSGQGGYTF. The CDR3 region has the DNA TGTGCCACCAGCAGATCGGGACAGGGGGGCTACACCTTC.

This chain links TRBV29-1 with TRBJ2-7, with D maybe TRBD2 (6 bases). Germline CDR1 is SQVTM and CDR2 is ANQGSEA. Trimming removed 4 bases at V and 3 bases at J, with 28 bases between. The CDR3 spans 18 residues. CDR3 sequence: CSVGPRTNGRIILYEQYF. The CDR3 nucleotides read TGCAGCGTTGGGCCCCGGACTAACGGGAGAATCATCCTCTACGAGCAGTACTTC.

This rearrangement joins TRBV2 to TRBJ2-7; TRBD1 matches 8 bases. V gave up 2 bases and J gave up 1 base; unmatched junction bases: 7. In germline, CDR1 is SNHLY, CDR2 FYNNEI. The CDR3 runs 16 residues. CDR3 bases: TGTGCCAGCAGTGAACTTCCCCAGGGGGCTTCCTACGAGCAGTACTTC. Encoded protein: CASSELPQGASYEQYF.

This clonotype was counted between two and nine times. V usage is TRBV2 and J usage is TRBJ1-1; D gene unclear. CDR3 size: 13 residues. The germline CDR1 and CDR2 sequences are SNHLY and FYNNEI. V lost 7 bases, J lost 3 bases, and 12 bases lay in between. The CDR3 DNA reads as TGTGCCAGCAAATCCCCTTCGGACACTGAAGCTTTCTTT. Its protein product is CASKSPSDTEAFF.

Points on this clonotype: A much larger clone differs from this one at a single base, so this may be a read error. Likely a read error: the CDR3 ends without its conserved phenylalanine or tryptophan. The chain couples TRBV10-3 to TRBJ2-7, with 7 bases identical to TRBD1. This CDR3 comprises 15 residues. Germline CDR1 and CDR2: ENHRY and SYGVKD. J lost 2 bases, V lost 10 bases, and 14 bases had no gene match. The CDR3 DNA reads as TGTGCCAGCAGAAAGGGGACAGTGGGGGCCTACGAGCAGTACCTC. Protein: CASRKGTVGAYEQYL.

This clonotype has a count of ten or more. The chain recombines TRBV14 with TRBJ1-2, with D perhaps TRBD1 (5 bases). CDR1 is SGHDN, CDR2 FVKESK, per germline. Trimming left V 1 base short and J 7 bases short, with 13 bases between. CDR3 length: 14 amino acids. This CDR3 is CASSQGGTQIGYTF. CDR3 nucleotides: TGTGCCAGCAGCCAAGGAGGGACCCAGATTGGCTACACCTTC.

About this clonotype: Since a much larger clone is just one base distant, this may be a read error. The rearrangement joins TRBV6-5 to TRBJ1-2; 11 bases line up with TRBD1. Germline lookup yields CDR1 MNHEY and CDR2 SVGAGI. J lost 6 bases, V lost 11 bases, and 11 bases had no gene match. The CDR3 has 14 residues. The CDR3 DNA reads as TGTGCCGGCACCGGGACAGGGGGATGGAATGGCTACACCTTC. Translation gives CAGTGTGGWNGYTF.

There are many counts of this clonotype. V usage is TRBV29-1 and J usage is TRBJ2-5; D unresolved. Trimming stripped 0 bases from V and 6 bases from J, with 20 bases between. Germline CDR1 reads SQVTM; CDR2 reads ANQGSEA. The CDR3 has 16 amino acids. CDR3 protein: CSVEDRVTARVKTQYF. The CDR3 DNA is TGCAGCGTTGAAGATCGGGTCACAGCAAGGGTGAAGACCCAGTACTTC.

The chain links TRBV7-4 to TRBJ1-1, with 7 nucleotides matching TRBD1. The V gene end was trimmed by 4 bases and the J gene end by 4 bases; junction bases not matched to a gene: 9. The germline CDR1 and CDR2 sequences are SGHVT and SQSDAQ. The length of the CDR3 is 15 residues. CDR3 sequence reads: CASSSRGWVGTEAFF. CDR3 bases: TGTGCCAGCAGCTCCAGGGGGTGGGTTGGCACTGAAGCTTTCTTT.

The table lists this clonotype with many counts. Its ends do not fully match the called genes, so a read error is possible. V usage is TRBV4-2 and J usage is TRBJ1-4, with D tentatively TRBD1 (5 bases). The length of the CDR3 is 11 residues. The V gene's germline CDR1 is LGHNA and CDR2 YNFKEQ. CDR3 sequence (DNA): TGTGCCAGCAGCCAAGACTCAGGGCTATTGTTT. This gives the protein CASSQDSGLLF.

CDR3 region: CASGNRGRYGYTF. CDR3 DNA: TGTGCCAGCGGAAACAGGGGAAGGTATGGCTACACCTTC. The V gene is TRBV12-3 or TRBV12-4, the J gene TRBJ1-2; 7 bases agree with TRBD1. This CDR3 has 13 residues. J gave up 5 bases and V 8 bases, and 8 bases lay outside the gene matches.

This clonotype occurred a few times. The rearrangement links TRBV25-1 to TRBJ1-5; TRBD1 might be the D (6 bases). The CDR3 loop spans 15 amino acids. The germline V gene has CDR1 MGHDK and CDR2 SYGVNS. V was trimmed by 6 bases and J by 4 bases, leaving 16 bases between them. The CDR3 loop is CASRQDIRGNQPQHF. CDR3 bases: TGTGCCAGCAGACAAGACATAAGGGGGAATCAGCCCCAGCATTTT.

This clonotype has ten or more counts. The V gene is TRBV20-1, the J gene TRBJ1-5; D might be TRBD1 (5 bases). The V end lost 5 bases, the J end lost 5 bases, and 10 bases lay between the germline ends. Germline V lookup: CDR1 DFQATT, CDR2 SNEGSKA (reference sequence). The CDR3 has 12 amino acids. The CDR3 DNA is TGCAGTGCTCGGACACTAGATCAGCCCCAGCATTTT. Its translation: CSARTLDQPQHF.

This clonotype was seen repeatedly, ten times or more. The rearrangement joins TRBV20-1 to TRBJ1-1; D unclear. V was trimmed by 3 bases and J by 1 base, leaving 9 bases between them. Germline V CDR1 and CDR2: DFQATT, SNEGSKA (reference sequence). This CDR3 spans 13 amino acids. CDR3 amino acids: CSASRASNTEAFF. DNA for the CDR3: TGCAGTGCTAGCCGGGCTTCGAACACTGAAGCTTTCTTT.

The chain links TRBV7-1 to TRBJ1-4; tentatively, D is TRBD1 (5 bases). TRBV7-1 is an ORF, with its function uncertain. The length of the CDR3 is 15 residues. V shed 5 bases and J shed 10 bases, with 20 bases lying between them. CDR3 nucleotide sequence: TGTGCCAGCAGCCTTCTAGCGGGAGGGACGGTAAAACTGTTTTTT. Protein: CASSLLAGGTVKLFF.

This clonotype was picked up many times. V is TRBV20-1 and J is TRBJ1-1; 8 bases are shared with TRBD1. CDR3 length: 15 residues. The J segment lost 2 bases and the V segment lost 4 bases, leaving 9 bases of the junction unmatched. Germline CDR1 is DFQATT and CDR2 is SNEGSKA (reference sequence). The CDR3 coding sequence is TGCAGTGCTATGGGGGTGACAGGGGTTAACACTGAAGCTTTCTTT. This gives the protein CSAMGVTGVNTEAFF.

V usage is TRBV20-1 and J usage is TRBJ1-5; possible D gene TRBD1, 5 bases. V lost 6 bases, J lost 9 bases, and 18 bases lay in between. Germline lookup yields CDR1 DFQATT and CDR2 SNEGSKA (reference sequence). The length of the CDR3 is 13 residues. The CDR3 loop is CSAGLGAMGPQHF. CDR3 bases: TGCAGTGCCGGCTTAGGGGCAATGGGGCCCCAGCATTTT.

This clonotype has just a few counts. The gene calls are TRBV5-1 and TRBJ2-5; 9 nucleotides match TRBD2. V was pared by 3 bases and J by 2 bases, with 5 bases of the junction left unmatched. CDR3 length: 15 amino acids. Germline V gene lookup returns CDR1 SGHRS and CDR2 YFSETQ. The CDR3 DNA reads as TGCGCCAGCAGCTGGGGACTAGCAGGGCAAGAGACCCAGTACTTC. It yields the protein CASSWGLAGQETQYF.

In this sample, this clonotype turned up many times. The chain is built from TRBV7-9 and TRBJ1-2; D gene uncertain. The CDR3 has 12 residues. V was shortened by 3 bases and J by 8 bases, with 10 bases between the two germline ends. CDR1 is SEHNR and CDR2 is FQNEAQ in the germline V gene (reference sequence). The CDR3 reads CASSFSLEGYTF. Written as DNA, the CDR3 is TGTGCCAGCAGCTTTAGCCTGGAGGGCTACACCTTC. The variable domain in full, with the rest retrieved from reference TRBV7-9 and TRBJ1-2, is DTGVSQNPRHKITKRGQNVTFRCDPISEHNRLYWYRQTLGQGPEFLTYFQNEAQLEKSRLLSDRFSAERPKGSFSTLEIQRTEQGDSAMYLCASSFSLEGYTFGSGTRLTVV.

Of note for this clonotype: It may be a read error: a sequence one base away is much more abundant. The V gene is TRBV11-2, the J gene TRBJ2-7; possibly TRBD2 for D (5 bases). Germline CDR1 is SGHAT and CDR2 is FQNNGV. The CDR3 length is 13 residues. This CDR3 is CASSYLEDGERYF. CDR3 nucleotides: TGTGCCAGCAGCTACCTCGAAGACGGGGAGCGGTACTTC.

The CDR3 DNA follows: TGCAGTGGCCGGGACAGCGGGAACACTGAAGCTTTCTTT. Translating it yields CSGRDSGNTEAFF. The V call is TRBV29-1, the J call TRBJ1-1; 7 bases are a match to TRBD1. Germline loops: CDR1 SQVTM, CDR2 ANQGSEA. There are 13 residues in the CDR3.

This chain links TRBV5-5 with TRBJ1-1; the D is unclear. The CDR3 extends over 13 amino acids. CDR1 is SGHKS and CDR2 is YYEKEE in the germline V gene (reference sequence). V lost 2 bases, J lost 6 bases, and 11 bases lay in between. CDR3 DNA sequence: TGTGCCAGCAGCTTCCTAGGGTCCCCTGAAGCTTTCTTT. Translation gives CASSFLGSPEAFF.

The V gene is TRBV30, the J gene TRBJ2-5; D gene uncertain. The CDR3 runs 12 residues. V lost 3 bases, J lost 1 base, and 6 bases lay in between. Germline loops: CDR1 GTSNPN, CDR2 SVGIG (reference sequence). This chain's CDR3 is CAWSPSQETQYF. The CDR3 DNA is TGTGCCTGGAGCCCCAGCCAAGAGACCCAGTACTTC.

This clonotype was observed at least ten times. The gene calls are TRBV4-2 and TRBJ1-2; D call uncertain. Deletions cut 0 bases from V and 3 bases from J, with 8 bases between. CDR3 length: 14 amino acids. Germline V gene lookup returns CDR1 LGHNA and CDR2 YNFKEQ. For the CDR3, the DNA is TGTGCCAGCAGCCAAGATCTTGAGTACTATGGCTACACCTTC. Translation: CASSQDLEYYGYTF.

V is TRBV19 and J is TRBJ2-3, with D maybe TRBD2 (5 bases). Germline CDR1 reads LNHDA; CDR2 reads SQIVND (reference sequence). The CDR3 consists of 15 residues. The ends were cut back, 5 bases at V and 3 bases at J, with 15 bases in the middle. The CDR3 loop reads CASSLTSSGTDTQYF. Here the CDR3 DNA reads TGTGCCAGTAGTCTTACTAGTTCGGGGACAGATACGCAGTATTTT. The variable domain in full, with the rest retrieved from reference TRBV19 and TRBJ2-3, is DGGITQSPKYLFRKEGQNVTLSCEQNLNHDAMYWYRQDPGQGLRLIYYSQIVNDFQKGDIAEGYSVSREKKESFPLTVTSAQKNPTAFYLCASSLTSSGTDTQYFGPGTRLTVL.